A selection of T cell receptor beta chains follows, all from one sample in a study of blood T cell repertoires in COVID-19. Some clones are missing from TCRdb's copy, which holds only in-frame ones; the method was immunoSEQ multiplex PCR. The table records roughly 460,000 clones, over 85% of them present only once. Sequencing was performed on peripheral blood. All receptors derive from a man aged 18-30 years with COVID-19, enrolled during active disease. CDR3s include the opening cysteine and the closing phenylalanine or tryptophan. The D gene is left open where the match is weak. A row's size may be missing; if present it is once, few, many or a size class.

D	V	size	J	CDR3	DNA
NA	TRBV18	NA	TRBJ1-4	CASSAMGGMEKLFF	TGTGCCAGCTCAGCCATGGGAGGGATGGAAAAACTGTTTTTT
TRBD2	TRBV3-1/TRBV3-2	NA	TRBJ2-1	CASSQDVRLAGYNEQFF	TGTGCCAGCAGCCAAGATGTTCGACTAGCGGGTTACAATGAGCAGTTCTTC
NA	TRBV6-2/TRBV6-3	NA	TRBJ2-1	CASSLRPKGLPYNEQFF	TGTGCCAGCAGTCTCAGGCCTAAGGGACTTCCTTACAATGAGCAGTTCTTC
NA	TRBV12-3/TRBV12-4	NA	TRBJ2-1	CASRLNNEQFF	TGTGCCAGCAGACTAAACAATGAGCAGTTCTTC
TRBD2	TRBV19	NA	TRBJ2-3	CASNGGDPVDTQYF	TGTGCCAGTAACGGGGGGGACCCAGTGGATACGCAGTATTTT
NA	TRBV6-1	NA	TRBJ1-1	CASSEGGGGTEAFF	TGTGCCAGCAGTGAAGGGGGAGGGGGCACTGAAGCTTTCTTT
NA	TRBV2	NA	TRBJ2-7	CASSAQLTYEQYF	TGTGCCAGCAGTGCACAGCTTACCTACGAGCAGTACTTC
TRBD2	TRBV27	NA	TRBJ2-1	CASSQELGLAGEYNEQFF	TGTGCCAGCAGTCAAGAACTGGGACTAGCGGGAGAGTACAATGAGCAGTTCTTC
TRBD2	TRBV27	NA	TRBJ2-1	CASSFSREGYNEQFF	TGTGCCAGCAGTTTCTCACGGGAGGGTTACAATGAGCAGTTCTTC
TRBD1	TRBV2	NA	TRBJ2-7	CASSATGASYEQYF	TGTGCCAGCAGTGCCACAGGGGCGAGTTACGAGCAGTACTTC
TRBD1	TRBV2	NA	TRBJ2-7	CASSGDRGYEQYF	TGTGCCAGCAGTGGGGACAGGGGTTACGAGCAGTACTTC
NA	TRBV4-1	NA	TRBJ2-7	CASSQDTTAFGYEQYF	TGCGCCAGCAGCCAAGATACGACAGCGTTCGGGTACGAGCAGTACTTC
NA	TRBV19	NA	TRBJ1-1	CASSIDLPSPSISEAFF	TGTGCCAGTAGTATAGATCTGCCCTCCCCTAGTATCTCTGAAGCTTTCTTT
NA	TRBV19	NA	TRBJ1-2	CASSISPRRVRDGYTF	TGTGCCAGTAGTATATCTCCCCGGAGGGTAAGAGATGGCTACACCTTC
NA	TRBV2	NA	TRBJ1-1	CASSEATVRSTEAFF	TGTGCCAGCAGTGAAGCTACGGTTAGGAGCACTGAAGCTTTCTTT
TRBD1	TRBV2	NA	TRBJ1-2	CASSEADRGLNGYTF	TGTGCCAGCAGTGAAGCAGACAGGGGGCTGAATGGCTACACCTTC
TRBD1	TRBV10-1	NA	TRBJ2-3	CASRKDRGHPDTQYF	TGCGCCAGCAGAAAGGACAGGGGGCATCCAGATACGCAGTATTTT
NA	TRBV9	NA	TRBJ2-2	CASSTTAANTGELFF	TGTGCCAGCAGCACGACGGCGGCGAACACCGGGGAGCTGTTTTTT
NA	TRBV6-2/TRBV6-3	NA	TRBJ2-7	CASSYARDSLREQYF	TGTGCCAGCAGTTACGCACGGGACTCTCTAAGGGAGCAGTACTTC
NA	TRBV5-1	NA	TRBJ1-2	CASSLGAGQGFYGYTF	TGCGCCAGCAGCTTGGGAGCAGGTCAGGGATTCTATGGCTACACCTTC
TRBD1	TRBV24-1	NA	TRBJ2-7	CATPDRGQLYEQYF	TGTGCCACGCCAGACAGGGGGCAGCTCTACGAGCAGTACTTC
TRBD1	TRBV5-4	once	TRBJ2-5	CASGTGVETQYF	TGTGCCAGTGGGACAGGGGTAGAGACCCAGTACTTC
TRBD1	TRBV5-4	NA	TRBJ2-7	CASSLVTGPWNEQYF	TGTGCCAGCAGCTTGGTGACAGGGCCCTGGAACGAGCAGTACTTC
TRBD1	TRBV18	NA	TRBJ2-7	CASSMDRGAYEQYF	TGTGCCAGCTCGATGGACAGGGGGGCCTACGAGCAGTACTTC
NA	TRBV5-1	NA	TRBJ2-3	CASSPAATQILLF	TGCGCCAGCAGCCCTGCAGCTACACAGATACTCCTTTTT
NA	TRBV30	NA	TRBJ2-2	CAWKGGPDTGELFF	TGTGCCTGGAAAGGAGGGCCCGACACCGGGGAGCTGTTTTTT
TRBD2	TRBV4-1	NA	TRBJ2-5	CASSQDRGGKETQYF	TGCGCCAGCAGCCAAGATCGGGGAGGGAAAGAGACCCAGTACTTC
TRBD1	TRBV10-3	NA	TRBJ2-7	CASRLTGATYEQYF	TGTGCCAGCCGCTTGACAGGGGCTACCTACGAGCAGTACTTC
NA	TRBV10-2	NA	TRBJ1-2	CASSQQDGYGYTF	TGCGCCAGCAGTCAACAGGACGGGTATGGCTACACCTTC
NA	TRBV25-1	NA	TRBJ2-7	CASSAGTPYEQYF	TGTGCCAGCAGTGCAGGGACACCCTACGAGCAGTACTTC
NA	TRBV2	NA	TRBJ1-5	CASSDAGMNQPQHF	TGTGCCAGCAGTGACGCAGGGATGAATCAGCCCCAGCATTTT
NA	TRBV5-8	NA	TRBJ1-1	CASRARALNTEAFF	TGTGCCAGCAGAGCCCGAGCTTTGAACACTGAAGCTTTCTTT
TRBD2	TRBV7-2	NA	TRBJ2-5	CASSFGAGGRETQYF	TGTGCCAGCAGCTTTGGAGCGGGGGGGCGGGAGACCCAGTACTTC
NA	TRBV28	NA	TRBJ1-6	CASSRSVSPLHF	TGTGCCAGCAGCAGGTCCGTTTCACCCCTCCACTTT
NA	TRBV6-5	NA	TRBJ1-3	CASRPPSENTIYF	TGTGCCAGCAGACCCCCCAGCGAAAACACCATATATTTT
NA	TRBV2	NA	TRBJ2-7	CASSEAQGNEQYF	TGTGCCAGCAGTGAAGCGCAGGGCAACGAGCAGTACTTC
TRBD2	TRBV5-6	NA	TRBJ2-2	CASSLGGPGTSGYTGELFF	TGTGCCAGCAGCTTGGGGGGACCTGGGACTAGCGGCTACACCGGGGAGCTGTTTTTT
NA	TRBV3-1/TRBV3-2	NA	TRBJ1-4	CASSLNPTGFGEKLFF	TGTGCCAGCAGCCTGAACCCCACAGGGTTCGGTGAAAAACTGTTTTTT
NA	TRBV2	once	TRBJ1-5	CASRGTGGNQPQHF	TGTGCCAGCAGGGGGACGGGAGGTAATCAGCCCCAGCATTTT
NA	TRBV6-5	NA	TRBJ1-4	CASSQGFATNEKLFF	TGTGCCAGCAGTCAGGGCTTTGCAACTAATGAAAAACTGTTTTTT
NA	TRBV7-9	NA	TRBJ1-3	CASSLGHENTIYF	TGTGCCAGCAGCTTGGGACACGAAAACACCATATATTTT
NA	TRBV6-4	NA	TRBJ2-2	CASSERDTGELFF	TGTGCCAGCAGTGAGCGGGACACCGGGGAGCTGTTTTTT
TRBD1	TRBV24-1	NA	TRBJ2-5	CATSDLRDRKETQYF	TGTGCCACCAGTGATTTGCGGGACAGGAAAGAGACCCAGTACTTC
TRBD2	TRBV6-5	NA	TRBJ2-2	CASGLSGATGELFF	TGTGCCAGCGGTCTTAGCGGGGCGACCGGGGAGCTGTTTTTT
TRBD1	TRBV7-9	NA	TRBJ1-3	CASSPGGLSSGNTIYF	TGTGCCAGCAGCCCAGGGGGCCTCAGCTCTGGAAACACCATATATTTT
NA	TRBV7-6	NA	TRBJ2-1	CASSVGLRAYNEQFF	TGTGCCAGCAGCGTCGGACTACGGGCCTACAATGAGCAGTTCTTC
NA	TRBV2	NA	TRBJ1-2	CASSLDSNYGYTF	TGTGCCAGCAGTTTAGACAGTAACTATGGCTACACCTTC
NA	TRBV19	NA	TRBJ1-2	CASEPGDLYGYTF	TGTGCCAGTGAGCCAGGGGACCTCTATGGCTACACCTTC
NA	TRBV12-3/TRBV12-4	once	TRBJ1-5	CASSSATIQPQHF	TGTGCCAGCAGTTCAGCTACTATTCAGCCCCAGCATTTT
NA	TRBV6-5	NA	TRBJ2-7	CASSFGASYEQYF	TGTGCCAGCAGTTTTGGGGCGTCCTACGAGCAGTACTTC
NA	TRBV2	NA	TRBJ1-6	CAGRTDRSYNSPLHF	TGTGCCGGACGGACAGACCGCTCCTATAATTCACCCCTCCACTTT